The 9 T cell receptor beta chains below come from one sample, sequenced in a study of blood T cell repertoires in COVID-19. Libraries were prepared by immunoSEQ multiplex PCR; TCRdb keeps only in-frame clonotypes and omits some of them. The table shows 55,000 to 70,000 clones, with around 85% occurring only once. Sequenced material: peripheral blood. The receptors derive from a woman aged 65 to 85 with active COVID-19.

CDR3 in DNA: TGTGCCGCGGCGGAGGGGTCCAAAAACATTCAGTACTTC. This sequence encodes CAAAEGSKNIQYF. The rearrangement links TRBV5-4 to TRBJ2-4; D is perhaps TRBD2 (6 bases). The V end lost 10 bases, the J end lost 2 bases, and 13 bases lay between the germline ends. The CDR3 is 13 residues long. Germline assignment: CDR1 SGHNT and CDR2 YYREEE (reference sequence).

CDR3 residues: CAISEDRSGGYTF. The CDR3, as DNA: TGTGCCATCAGTGAGGACAGGTCAGGTGGCTACACCTTC. V gene TRBV10-3 combines with J gene TRBJ1-2; maybe TRBD1 (6 bases). The CDR3 extends over 13 amino acids. With 2 bases removed from V and 7 bases from J, the gap between germline ends came to 11 bases. The V gene's germline CDR1 is ENHRY and CDR2 SYGVKD.

V gene TRBV28 combines with J gene TRBJ2-1, with D tentatively TRBD2 (6 bases). Germline assignment: CDR1 MDHEN and CDR2 SYDVKM. The CDR3 extends over 16 amino acids. V lost 6 bases, J lost 0 bases, and 15 bases lay in between. CDR3 DNA sequence: TGTGCCAGCAGCCTAGGGGCGGGAAGCTCCTACAATGAGCAGTTCTTC. Translating it yields CASSLGAGSSYNEQFF.

This rearrangement joins TRBV18 to TRBJ2-7; possible D gene TRBD1, 6 bases. The V and J ends lost 2 bases and 5 bases respectively, with 10 bases between them. CDR3 length: 13 amino acids. In germline, CDR1 is KGHSH, CDR2 LQKENI. CDR3 loop: CASSPGQPNEQYF. The DNA for the CDR3 is TGTGCCAGCTCACCAGGACAGCCGAACGAGCAGTACTTC. The whole variable domain, remainder taken from reference TRBV18 and TRBJ2-7, is NAGVMQNPRHLVRRRGQEARLRCSPMKGHSHVYWYRQLPEEGLKFMVYLQKENIIDESGMPKERFSAEFPKEGPSILRIQQVVRGDSAAYFCASSPGQPNEQYFGPGTRLTVT.

The chain is built from TRBV27 and TRBJ2-5, with 11 bases fitting TRBD2. V gave up 7 bases and J gave up 3 bases; unmatched junction bases: 7. Germline V gene sequence: CDR1 MNHEY, CDR2 SMNVEV (reference sequence). The CDR3 spans 15 residues. The CDR3 DNA is TGTGCCAGCATGAAGCTAGCGGGAGGAGAAGAGACCCAGTACTTC. It translates to CASMKLAGGEETQYF.

This rearrangement joins TRBV2 to TRBJ2-3; the D is unclear. The CDR3 length is 14 residues. With 2 bases removed from V and 2 bases from J, the gap between germline ends came to 8 bases. CDR1 SNHLY and CDR2 FYNNEI come from the germline V gene. The CDR3 loop is CASSESQITDTQYF. In DNA form, the CDR3 reads TGTGCCAGCAGTGAATCCCAGATCACAGATACGCAGTATTTT.

V usage is TRBV7-3 and J usage is TRBJ2-1; the D is unclear. The germline V gene has CDR1 SGHTA and CDR2 FQGTGA. The V and J ends lost 0 bases and 8 bases respectively, with 11 bases between them. This CDR3 is 14 amino acids long. Written as DNA, the CDR3 is TGTGCCAGCAGCTTAACCTCAGGTACGCATGAGCAGTTCTTC. This encodes CASSLTSGTHEQFF.

The chain uses TRBV5-1 and TRBJ1-1, with 7 bases identical to TRBD1. This CDR3 is 14 amino acids long. Germline trimming cut 3 bases from V and 2 bases from J; bases unmatched to any gene: 4. The germline gives CDR1 SGHRS, CDR2 YFSETQ. The CDR3 loop reads CASSYTGVNTEAFF. CDR3 DNA sequence: TGCGCCAGCAGCTATACAGGGGTAAACACTGAAGCTTTCTTT.

The J gene is TRBJ2-2, the V gene TRBV6-4, with a tentative D call TRBD2 (5 bases). From germline, CDR1 is MRHNA and CDR2 SNTAGT. The CDR3 is made up of 16 amino acids. V dropped 0 bases and J dropped 4 bases, with 12 bases sitting between them. The CDR3 loop is CASSDSILVGTGELFF. CDR3 coding DNA: TGTGCCAGCAGTGACTCGATACTAGTAGGCACCGGGGAGCTGTTTTTT.